A single sample gave rise to the 14 T cell receptor beta chains below, sequenced in a study of OX40 agonist ivuxolimab in advanced cancers. The library was obtained by the immunoSEQ multiplex PCR assay. What TCRdb holds here is the immuneACCESS table cut down to in-frame rearrangements. Part of the clones is not present; checked against another copy, under half of the missing clones reflect an unresolved V gene, and the others are unexplained. The sample has 90,000 to 130,000 clones on record, about 92% of them singletons. The ten largest clones represent about 0.25% of the sample. Specimen: CD4+ or CD8+ T cells sorted from blood, collected in a trial of the OX40 agonist ivuxolimab. The source of these receptors is an adult with an advanced solid tumor such as melanoma, head and neck, liver or kidney cancer.

This chain connects TRBV5-4 to TRBJ2-6, with D perhaps given as TRBD1 or TRBD2 (5 bases each). Germline V gene data show CDR1 as SGHNT and CDR2 as YYREEE (reference sequence). This CDR3 contains 16 residues. Trimming took 6 bases from V and 0 from J, leaving 13 bases between them. CDR3 DNA sequence: TGTGCCAGCATCCGGGACCGAAACTCTGGGGCCAACGTCCTGACTTTC. It is translated as CASIRDRNSGANVLTF.

The V gene is TRBV5-4, the J gene TRBJ2-5; the D is unclear. The V gene's germline CDR1 is SGHNT and CDR2 YYREEE (reference sequence). V shed 3 bases and J shed 2 bases, with 8 bases lying between them. The CDR3 sequence is 13 residues long. Here the CDR3 reads CASSWGRQETQYF. The CDR3 DNA sequence: TGTGCCAGCAGCTGGGGAAGACAAGAGACCCAGTACTTC.

The chain carries TRBV29-1 and TRBJ2-7, with D uncertain. The CDR3 extends over 12 amino acids. CDR1 and CDR2 (germline): SQVTM, ANQGSEA. The ends were cut back, 4 bases at V and 2 bases at J, with 9 bases in the middle. CDR3 bases: TGCAGCGTTGTGGTCTCGACCTACGAGCAGTACTTC. Amino acid sequence: CSVVVSTYEQYF.

This sequence joins TRBV7-2 and TRBJ1-5; no clear D gene. Trimming cost V 1 base and J 7 bases, with 5 bases left between them. Germline V gives CDR1 SGHTA, CDR2 FQGNSA. The CDR3 sequence is 12 residues long. In DNA form, the CDR3 reads TGTGCCAGCAGCTTAGGAACCCAGCCCCAGCATTTT. This gives the protein CASSLGTQPQHF.

This clone was counted only a few times. The V and J genes are TRBV6-5 and TRBJ1-6, with D perhaps matching TRBD1 (5 bases). V dropped 2 bases and J dropped 10 bases, with 15 bases sitting between them. The CDR3 totals 15 residues. Germline V lookup: CDR1 MNHEY, CDR2 SVGAGI. CDR3 in amino acids: CASSYRGVGNSPLHF. In DNA form, the CDR3 reads TGTGCCAGCAGTTACCGGGGGGTTGGGAACTCACCCCTCCACTTT.

CDR3 amino acids: CASSLSSAGGNYNEQFF. The CDR3 region has the DNA TGTGCCAGTAGTCTAAGCTCAGCGGGAGGGAATTACAATGAGCAGTTCTTC. The V and J genes are TRBV19 and TRBJ2-1; 10 bases line up with TRBD2. The J segment lost 4 bases and the V segment lost 5 bases, leaving 11 bases of the junction unmatched. The CDR3 runs 17 residues. Per the germline V gene, CDR1 is LNHDA and CDR2 is SQIVND (reference sequence).

The chain joins TRBV5-1 to TRBJ2-6; perhaps D is TRBD1 or TRBD2 (6 bases each). The length of the CDR3 is 17 residues. Trimming left V 5 bases short and J 0 bases short, with 15 bases between. CDR1 and CDR2 from the germline V gene are SGHRS and YFSETQ. CDR3 in DNA: TGCGCCAGCAGTACAGGGACTTTGTCCTCTGGGGCCAACGTCCTGACTTTC. Translating gives CASSTGTLSSGANVLTF.

The V gene is TRBV15, the J gene TRBJ2-3; TRBD2 matches 12 bases. Losses at the gene ends were 5 bases for V and 5 bases for J; bases not matched to a gene: 11. CDR1 and CDR2 from the germline V gene are LNHNV and YYDKDF (reference sequence). This CDR3 comprises 17 residues. Written as DNA, the CDR3 is TGTGCCACCAGCGTAAGACTAGCGGGAGTAACAGGAGATACGCAGTATTTT. It translates to CATSVRLAGVTGDTQYF.

The CDR3 coding sequence is TGTGCCAGCAGTCATTCGGGCGAGTACCAAGAGACCCAGTACTTC. Translated: CASSHSGEYQETQYF. The chain recombines TRBV6-1 with TRBJ2-5; D gene ambiguous. CDR1 is MNHNS and CDR2 is SASEGT in the germline V gene. The CDR3 covers 15 residues. V dropped 5 bases and J dropped 0 bases, with 13 bases sitting between them.

The V call is TRBV4-3, the J call TRBJ1-2; D gene uncertain. The CDR3 totals 16 residues. CDR1 is LGHNA, CDR2 YSLEER, per germline. The germline V and J ends were trimmed by 3 bases and 1 base, with 15 bases remaining between them. The CDR3 DNA sequence: TGCGCCAGCAGCCAGGACCGACAAACCGTTAACTATGGCTACACCTTC. It specifies CASSQDRQTVNYGYTF.

This sequence joins TRBV25-1 and TRBJ1-4; D gene unclear. The germline V gene encodes CDR1 MGHDK and CDR2 SYGVNS. The CDR3 has 13 amino acids. Trimming shortened V by 4 bases and J by 8 bases, and 11 bases separated the two germline ends. The CDR3 region is CASSGWTGEKLFF. CDR3 nucleotides: TGTGCCAGCAGTGGATGGACGGGGGAAAAACTGTTTTTT. The variable domain in full, completed from reference TRBV25-1 and TRBJ1-4, reads EADIYQTPRYLVIGTGKKITLECSQTMGHDKMYWYQQDPGMELHLIHYSYGVNSTEKGDLSSESTVSRIRTEHFPLTLESARPSHTSQYLCASSGWTGEKLFFGSGTQLSVL.

The genes are TRBV28 and TRBJ2-3; possible D gene TRBD2, 5 bases. Trimming left V 6 bases short and J 3 bases short, with 13 bases between. CDR1 and CDR2 (germline): MDHEN, SYDVKM. This CDR3 is 14 amino acids long. CDR3 region: CASSFYTGTDTQYF. In DNA form, the CDR3 reads TGTGCCAGCAGCTTTTACACGGGAACAGATACGCAGTATTTT.

J is TRBJ1-4 and V is TRBV7-2; 7 bases are a match to TRBD1. Trimming cost V 5 bases and J 0 bases; bases outside gene matches: 3. CDR3 size: 15 residues. Germline V gene sequence: CDR1 SGHTA, CDR2 FQGNSA. CDR3 bases: TGTGCCAGCAGCCCCCAGGGGGCAACTAATGAAAAACTGTTTTTT. Its protein product is CASSPQGATNEKLFF.

The chain combines TRBV2 with TRBJ1-2, with 8 bases matching TRBD1. V lost 7 bases to trimming and J lost 4 bases; unmatched junction nucleotides: 8. The germline CDR1 and CDR2 sequences are SNHLY and FYNNEI. The CDR3 is made up of 14 amino acids. As DNA, the CDR3 is TGTGCCAGCATAACTCTGGGGACAGGCTATGGCTACACCTTC. This codes for CASITLGTGYGYTF.